This T cell receptor beta chain was identified during a study of technical replicates of blood from a few donors. Data came from immunoSEQ multiplex PCR; TCRdb stores just in-frame clones and leaves some out. The data contain about 50,000 clones, about 96% of them singletons. The length of the CDR3 is 15 residues. V lost 6 bases and J lost 0; bases outside the gene matches: 5. Germline V CDR1 and CDR2: MNHEY, SVGAGI. The specimen was T cells isolated from PBMCs. The sequence was collected from a human donor in good health. The rearrangement uses TRBV6-5 and TRBJ2-1, with 7 nucleotides matching TRBD1. In DNA, the CDR3 is TGTGCCAGCAGAAAGGACAGGAGCTCCTACAATGAGCAGTTCTTC. As protein: CASRKDRSSYNEQFF.